The 4 T cell receptor beta chains presented below share a single source sample, sequenced in a study of Ad26.COV2.S vaccination and SARS-CoV-2 variants. Produced via immunoSEQ multiplex PCR; TCRdb's table is partial and in-frame only. The table lists over 400,000 clones, 75% to 90% of them singletons. The treatment was: 15 to 20 received Ad26.COV2.S at low or high dose, single or two shots; roughly five received placebo; per-sample allocation not given. After the first vaccine or placebo injection, samples were drawn on day 63. The sequenced sample was peripheral blood, obtained in a trial of Ad26.COV2.S vaccine versus placebo. These receptors came from a person between 18 and 60 years old who received the Ad26.COV2.S COVID-19 vaccine or a placebo.

The CDR3 sequence: CASSQEGGPQYEQYF. The CDR3 coding sequence is TGCGCCAGCAGCCAAGAGGGGGGTCCCCAGTACGAGCAGTACTTC. The J gene is TRBJ2-7, the V gene TRBV4-1, with a weak D call TRBD2 (6 bases). V was pared by 0 bases and J by 4 bases, with 13 bases between. The CDR3 contains 15 residues. Germline V gene sequence: CDR1 MGHRA, CDR2 YSYEKL.

The chain couples TRBV12-3 or TRBV12-4 to TRBJ1-1; D gene ambiguous. Trimming removed 0 bases at V and 9 bases at J, with 2 bases between. CDR3 length: 10 amino acids. CDR3 DNA sequence: TGTGCCAGCAGTTTAGCTAAAGCTTTCTTT. It encodes CASSLAKAFF.

This chain joins TRBV29-1 and TRBJ1-1; D perhaps matches TRBD1 (5 bases). In germline, CDR1 is SQVTM, CDR2 ANQGSEA. V shed 5 bases and J shed 1 base, with 17 bases lying between them. The CDR3 extends over 15 amino acids. CDR3 residues: CSVMDPGLPNTEAFF. CDR3 nucleotide sequence: TGCAGCGTTATGGACCCAGGGTTGCCGAACACTGAAGCTTTCTTT.

The J gene is TRBJ1-5, the V gene TRBV28, with D possibly being TRBD1 (5 bases). Trimming removed 7 bases at V and 0 bases at J, with 19 bases between. The germline CDR1 and CDR2 sequences are MDHEN and SYDVKM. The CDR3 runs to 17 residues. The CDR3 protein is CASIPLRTGDSNQPQHF. DNA for the CDR3: TGTGCCAGCATCCCCCTAAGGACGGGGGATAGCAATCAGCCCCAGCATTTT.